This is a list of T cell receptor beta chains from one sample in a study of PD-L1 blockade in urothelial cancer. Profiling relied on immunoSEQ multiplex PCR, and the TCRdb table lists in-frame clones only, not all of them. The table shows some 110,000 clones, with around 88% occurring only once. This material consisted of PBMCs, taken around atezolizumab (anti-PD-L1) treatment. The receptors derive from a man aged 60 to 69 with urothelial cancer. The CDR3 runs from the conserved cysteine through the conserved F or W. D genes are given only for firm matches. Expanded clones are given a class, and other clones once, few, many or no size at all.

>TRBD1|.|TRBJ2-3|TRBV28
CASSSILPGQVLTDTQYF
TGTGCCAGCAGTTCAATCTTACCGGGACAGGTCCTCACAGATACGCAGTATTTT
>.|.|TRBJ2-1|TRBV11-3
CASSRLTGWDEQFF
TGTGCCAGCAGCCGTTTGACAGGATGGGATGAGCAGTTCTTC
>TRBD2|.|TRBJ2-7|TRBV7-6
CASSLMAGAGGQYEQYF
TGTGCCAGCAGCTTAATGGCAGGAGCGGGAGGGCAATACGAGCAGTACTTC
>TRBD1|.|TRBJ2-2|TRBV18
CASSPTGEGTGELFF
TGTGCCAGCTCCCCGACAGGGGAAGGGACCGGGGAGCTGTTTTTT
>TRBD1|.|TRBJ1-1|TRBV4-3
CASSQDPGGSTEAFF
TGCGCCAGCAGCCAAGACCCAGGGGGCTCCACTGAAGCTTTCTTT
>.|.|TRBJ2-3|TRBV4-1
CASSQVGGYTQYF
TGCGCCAGCAGCCAAGTAGGGGGATATACGCAGTATTTT
>TRBD1|.|TRBJ1-1|TRBV19
CASSDRGAGTEAFF
TGTGCCAGTAGTGACAGGGGCGCGGGAACTGAAGCTTTCTTT
>.|few|TRBJ2-1|TRBV7-9
CASRSGIPVGNEQFF
TGTGCCAGCAGATCAGGGATCCCGGTAGGCAATGAGCAGTTCTTC
>TRBD1|.|TRBJ1-2|TRBV5-1
CASSTDRDYGYTF
TGCGCCAGCAGCACGGACAGGGACTATGGCTACACCTTC
>.|.|TRBJ1-6|TRBV5-1
CASSGGGWHSPLHF
TGCGCCAGCAGTGGGGGGGGGTGGCATTCACCCCTCCACTTT
>TRBD1|.|TRBJ1-1|TRBV30
CAWSLQGETEAFF
TGTGCCTGGAGTTTACAGGGGGAAACTGAAGCTTTCTTT
>TRBD1|.|TRBJ2-7|TRBV5-8
CASKDRGSYEQYF
TGTGCCAGCAAGGACAGGGGCTCCTACGAGCAGTACTTC
>.|.|TRBJ1-2|TRBV14
CASSEGETNYGYTF
TGTGCCAGCAGTGAGGGGGAGACGAACTATGGCTACACCTTC
>TRBD2|.|TRBJ2-7|TRBV10-1
CASGASGSLKQYF
TGCGCCAGCGGAGCTAGCGGGAGTTTAAAGCAGTACTTC
>.|.|TRBJ2-1|TRBV6-1
CASSNPGFGSNEQFF
TGTGCCAGCAGTAACCCGGGTTTTGGGTCCAATGAGCAGTTCTTC
>.|.|TRBJ1-1|TRBV6-1
CASSEQVDMNTEAFF
TGTGCCAGCAGTGAACAGGTGGACATGAACACTGAAGCTTTCTTT
>TRBD1|few|TRBJ1-2|TRBV27
CASSNYRGELYGYTF
TGTGCCAGCAGTAACTACAGGGGCGAACTCTATGGCTACACCTTC
>.|once|TRBJ1-5|TRBV6-5
CASSDRGNNQPQHF
TGTGCCAGCAGTGATAGGGGAAACAATCAGCCCCAGCATTTT
>.|few|TRBJ2-7|TRBV6-1
CASSEVHSYEQYF
TGTGCCAGCAGTGAGGTCCACAGTTACGAGCAGTACTTC
>.|few|TRBJ2-3|TRBV30
CAWSIDSGTQYF
TGTGCCTGGAGCATCGACTCCGGTACGCAGTATTTT
>.|.|TRBJ2-7|TRBV5-6
CASSLAQGWEQYF
TGTGCCAGCAGCTTGGCACAGGGTTGGGAGCAGTACTTC
>.|.|TRBJ2-1|TRBV4-3
CASSRYLQPYNEQFF
TGCGCCAGCAGCCGATACTTGCAACCCTACAATGAGCAGTTCTTC
>TRBD2|.|TRBJ2-2|TRBV10-3
CAISGGGRASGGELFF
TGTGCCATCAGTGGCGGCGGGAGGGCCTCCGGCGGGGAGCTGTTTTTT
>TRBD1|.|TRBJ1-3|TRBV7-2
CASSMTGFSGNTIYF
TGTGCCAGCAGCATGACAGGGTTCTCTGGAAACACCATATATTTT
>TRBD2|.|TRBJ2-2|TRBV7-2
CASSPTGLGTGELFF
TGTGCCAGCAGCCCCACGGGACTAGGGACCGGGGAGCTGTTTTTT